This T cell receptor (beta chain) stems from a study of cytomegalovirus exposure and HLA in healthy donors listed by TCRdb under 2017. For the study in its entirety: An earlier analysis of approximately 600 of the donors reported 250 to 350 Gb of sequence data and 100 million to 140 million unique TCR beta sequences from about 200 million T cells. A later genetic analysis took genome-wide SNP genotypes for about 60% of the roughly 670 donors and used that subset as a discovery cohort. Typing coverage differed by locus: A, B, C, DRB1 and DQB1 were typed in roughly 620-630 donors, DQA1 in about 560, DPA1 in roughly 590, and DPB1 in 472. High-throughput TCR immunosequencing, statistical association of individual TCRs with disease status, and machine learning were combined to predict cytomegalovirus infection status. A later analysis re-analyzed previously published TCR beta repertoires from 666 donors and added high-resolution HLA genotyping to study TCR occurrence patterns. To decide whether each TCR beta V gene segment behaved as functional or pseudogenic, an earlier analysis of over 500 of the donors relied on high-throughput TCR beta sequencing. The T cell repertoires of 666 subjects were profiled by immunosequencing and related to cytomegalovirus serostatus. Both class I and class II loci were covered by HLA typing, at four-digit resolution. Every repertoire in the discovery cohort had been generated on one and the same sequencing platform. Because of strong linkage in the cohort, four or five DR-DQ haplotypes were treated as single units for association and clustering. The aim of the study was to test whether cataloging public T cell receptors could identify signatures of past pathogen exposure. Across 300 to 400 genotyped donors of the cohort, an average of about 240,000 unique TCR beta nucleotide sequences per donor were sequenced, and 15% to 20% of those sequences were non-productive. An early release that covered about 600 HLA-typed donors contained approximately 300 gigabases of sequencing data and about 84 million unique TCR sequences. Rather than using new phenotypic data, the later analysis identified candidate immune exposures from TCR beta sequences and from how often those sequences occurred across donors. Besides the first cohort of hundreds of subjects, a separate validation cohort made up of some 110 different subjects was used. Donor age, sex, ethnicity and CMV serostatus were collected together with the repertoire data. Of the 350 to 450 genotyped donors, 80% to 90% were placed in the genetic ancestry cluster associated with self-reported Caucasian donors. General study outcomes and caveats: The cohort was sequenced for TCR beta chains only, and without alpha or paired-chain data the features that could be detected were limited. HLA typing was unavailable for some donors at each locus, so association tests used only the typed subset. A later analysis reported that several top co-occurrence clusters appeared linked to parvovirus B19, influenza, CMV and Epstein-Barr virus. The sequencing pipeline was judged likely to have produced a cluster of highly shared sequence variants as a technical artifact. For the cohort, immune exposure information was limited to CMV serostatus. In both the original and validation cohorts, the classifier was reported to diagnose cytomegalovirus status with high specificity and sensitivity. A later analysis associated about 17,000 TCR beta sequences with specific HLA alleles at a false discovery rate of 0.05. A further reported finding was that TCR beta sequences accurately predicted the HLA-A and HLA-B alleles for most subjects in the first cohort. Because counts were too low, seventeen rarely observed V segments, including chromosome 9 orphons, were excluded from the earlier analysis of 587 of the donors. Sequencing depth was assumed to be roughly uniform across donors in the presence/absence analyses, though that assumption may not hold. In a later analysis, HLA-associated TCR beta chains were found to be more clonally expanded and to have lower generation probabilities than equally common non-associated chains. Correlated functional status among segregating V segments might be attributable to linkage disequilibrium, but an unknown experimental factor could not be ruled out. In a later analysis, most CMV-associated TCR beta chains were found to appear HLA-restricted, with HLA associations seemingly driven largely by CMV exposure. An earlier analysis of approximately 600 of the donors showed that most TCR beta V segments appeared in productive rearrangements either about 90% or about 30% of the time, which broadly matched IMGT annotations. It was suggested by the authors that the approach could potentially be generalized to other disease states and immunological phenotypes. In a later analysis, TCR association rates were found to vary across HLA loci, with the most associated TCRs seen for DRB1 alleles and the fewest for HLA-C alleles. Some IMGT-functional V segments, including TRBV6-2 and TRBV6-3, could not be told apart with the 87-base-pair reads, so those segments were excluded. A few of the identified cytomegalovirus-associated TCR beta chains were confirmed in vitro to be specific for cytomegalovirus antigens. When HLA alleles, especially DR and DQ, strongly co-occurred, TCR associations were difficult to assign to individual alleles. A total of roughly 160 TCR beta chains were listed by the study as associated with cytomegalovirus. In a later genetic analysis, fewer N-insertions in productive TCRs were reported among donors in an Asian-associated ancestry cluster than the roughly 700-donor mean. In a later genetic analysis, a missense DCLRE1C variant was associated with V-gene and J-gene trimming of TCR beta chains, and the association was replicated in an independent cohort. Most TCR sequences were observed very rarely across donors, whereas some public TCRs were present in many individuals.

Of note for this clone: Its antigen is currently not known. The sample holds no much larger clone one base away, and base qualities are not on file.

Library construction relied on the immunoSEQ multiplex PCR assay. The multiplex PCR relied on a mix of 60 forward primers for TCR Vbeta segments and 13 reverse primers for TCR Jbeta segments. The CDR3 region of rearranged TCR beta genes was amplified from genomic DNA with a multiplex PCR assay. Amplified TCR beta libraries were sequenced as 87-base-pair reads on the Illumina HiSeq System. The study's own analysis went as follows. A later analysis counted about 82 million unique TCR beta chains across the 600 to 850 repertoires, and around 12 million of these chains were shared by at least two donors. A nearest-neighbor algorithm error-corrected the raw reads and collapsed the reads into unique sequences, merging closely related sequences to remove PCR and sequencing errors. Alignment of CDR3 sequences to IMGT reference sequences was used to assign V, D and J gene segments. For a sequence to be retained, a match of at least six nucleotides to both a V gene segment and a J gene segment was required. A rearrangement was called productive if the CDR3 had no stop codons and remained in frame with V and J, and every other rearrangement was called non-productive. Following IMGT convention, CDR3 was defined as the stretch from the second conserved V-encoded cysteine to the conserved J-encoded phenylalanine. The earlier analysis of some 580 of the donors excluded any sequence lacking an unambiguous match to a single V gene segment. An earlier analysis of several hundred of the donors called V segments functional above 56.7% productive rearrangements and segregating when the between-donor standard deviation exceeded 5%. To diagnose cytomegalovirus status from the catalog of TCR beta chain sequences, a statistical classification framework was built. A later analysis assigned V and J genes by comparing TCR nucleotide sequences with IMGT/GENE-DB human TR gene sequences. The TCRdist pipeline was used in a later analysis to assign CDR3 sequences and most-parsimonious VDJ recombination scenarios. In a later analysis, each TCR beta chain was defined by its CDR3 amino acid sequence together with its V-gene family, and reads without a unique V-gene family were excluded. In a later analysis, nearly 600 highly shared, low-generation-probability nucleotide sequences were removed to address suspected cross-contamination and a sequencing artifact. In a later analysis, a clonal expansion index for each public chain was calculated from normalized within-repertoire ranks of inferred template counts. A later analysis computed generation probabilities with a VDJ recombination model fitted to out-of-frame rearrangements, and checked the results against IGoR. Hypergeometric tests were used in a later analysis to score TCR-TCR, TCR-HLA and TCR-CMV co-occurrence, with a repertoire-size bias correction applied to the TCR pairs. In a later analysis, false discovery rates were estimated by permuting HLA or CMV assignments 20 times. In a later analysis, co-occurring TCRs were grouped using DBSCAN, and TCRdist sequence similarity was added for clustering within HLA-allele-positive subsets. Co-occurrence clustering excluded repertoires with fewer than 30,000 or more than 120,000 public chains, plus five with anomalous nucleotide sharing. This immuneACCESS table, as held by TCRdb, lists in-frame sequences with V and J called but not all clones. Of the missing ones, under half trace to an unresolved V gene in checked studies; the others have no known cause. The D gene and trimming were derived from the DNA, and the V and J assignments and clone size from that table. Within this sample are about 95,000 clones, with more than 60% of them counted one time only. The ten largest clonotypes hold roughly 11% of the sample.

Trimming leaves V shorter by 4 bases and J shorter by 1 base, with the junction holding 1 base beyond the gene matches. According to the germline V gene (reference sequence), CDR1 reads LNHNV and CDR2 reads YYDKDF. Taken from cysteine to phenylalanine, the CDR3 has 15 residues. Only the CDR3 part of the read is kept: 45 bases, read in frame from the first base. The cohort comprised 670 or so healthy bone marrow donors. At the time of sampling, every cohort member was nominally healthy, though immune exposures that went unrecorded were likely present. The donor was CMV seropositive and belonged to the group of about 290 seropositive cohort members. A peripheral blood sample was collected from each donor, and TCR beta sequencing was performed on peripheral blood mononuclear cells. The Qiagen DNeasy Blood Extraction Kit was used to extract genomic DNA from the blood cell samples.

This receptor was obtained from a man between 18 and 29 years old in good health and CMV-seropositive. In this chain, TRBV15 is recombined with TRBJ2-3; 11 of the junction bases match TRBD2. Sequenced: PBMCs. The CDR3 region reads CATSKLAGGTDTQYF. DNA sequence: TGTGCCACCAGCAAACTAGCGGGGGGCACAGATACGCAGTATTTT.